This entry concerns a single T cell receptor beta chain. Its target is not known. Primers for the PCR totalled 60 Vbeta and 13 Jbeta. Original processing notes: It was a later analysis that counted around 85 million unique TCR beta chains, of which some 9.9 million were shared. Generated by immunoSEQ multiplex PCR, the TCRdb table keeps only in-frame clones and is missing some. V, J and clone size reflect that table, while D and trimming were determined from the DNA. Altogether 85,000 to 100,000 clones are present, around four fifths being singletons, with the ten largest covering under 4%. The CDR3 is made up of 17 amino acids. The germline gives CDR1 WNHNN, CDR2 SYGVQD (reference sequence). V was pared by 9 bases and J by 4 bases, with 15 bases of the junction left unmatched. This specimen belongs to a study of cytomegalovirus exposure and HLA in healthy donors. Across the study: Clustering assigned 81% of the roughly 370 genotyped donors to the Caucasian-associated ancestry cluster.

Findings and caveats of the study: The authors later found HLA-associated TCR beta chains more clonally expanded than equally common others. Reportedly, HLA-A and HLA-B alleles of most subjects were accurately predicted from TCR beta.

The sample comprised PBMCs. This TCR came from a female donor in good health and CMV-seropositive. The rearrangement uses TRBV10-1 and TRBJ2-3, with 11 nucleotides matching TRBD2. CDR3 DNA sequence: TGCGCCAGAAGGGGAGATCTAGCGGGGGGAGATCCAGATACGCAGTATTTT. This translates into CARRGDLAGGDPDTQYF.